This TCR beta chain is from a study of T cell clonality in common variable immunodeficiency. Study-wide results and caveats: Shared TCRbeta clones were fewer between CVID subjects than controls. What drives increased CVID clonality needs T cell subpopulation sequencing. Compared with healthy controls, CVID subjects showed increased TCRbeta clonality, mostly in about a third.

Looked up from germline, CDR1 is SNHLY and CDR2 is FYNNEI. V trimming: 5 bases; J trimming: 0 bases; junction bases outside the gene matches: 10. The CDR3 is made up of 17 amino acids. Each donor provided about 4.5 to 9 ml of heparinized whole blood. Only in-frame clones appear in the TCRdb table, and some are missing; sequencing was by immunoSEQ multiplex PCR. The sample contains 50,000 or so clones, none of them singletons. Concerning this clone itself: Its antigen is not known. Sequencing ends 3 residues short of the CDR3 end; the germline J gene provides the rest.

The TCR comes from a person aged 18 to 75 in good health. V usage is TRBV2 and J usage is TRBJ1-3; 7 bases agree with TRBD1. The sample consisted of peripheral blood mononuclear cells. The CDR3 is CASSIAGQAFSGNTIYF. CDR3 DNA (partial): TGTGCCAGCAGTATTGCAGGACAGGCGTTCTCTGGAAACACC.